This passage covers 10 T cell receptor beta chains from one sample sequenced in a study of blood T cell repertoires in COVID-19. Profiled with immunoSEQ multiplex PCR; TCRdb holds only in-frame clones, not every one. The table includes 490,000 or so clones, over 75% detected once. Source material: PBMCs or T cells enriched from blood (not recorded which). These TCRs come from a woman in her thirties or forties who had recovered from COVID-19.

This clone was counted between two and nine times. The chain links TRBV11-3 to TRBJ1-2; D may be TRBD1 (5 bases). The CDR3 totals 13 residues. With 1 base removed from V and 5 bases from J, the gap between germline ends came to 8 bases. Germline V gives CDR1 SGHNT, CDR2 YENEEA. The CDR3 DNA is TGTGCCAGCAGCTTAGGGCAGGGATATGGCTACACCTTC. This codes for CASSLGQGYGYTF.

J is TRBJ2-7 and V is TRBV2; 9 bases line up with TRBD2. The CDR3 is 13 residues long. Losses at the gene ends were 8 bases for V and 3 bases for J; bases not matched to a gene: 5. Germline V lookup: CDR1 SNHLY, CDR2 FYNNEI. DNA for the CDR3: TGTGCCAGCGTATCGACTAGCGGCTACGAGCAGTACTTC. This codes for CASVSTSGYEQYF.

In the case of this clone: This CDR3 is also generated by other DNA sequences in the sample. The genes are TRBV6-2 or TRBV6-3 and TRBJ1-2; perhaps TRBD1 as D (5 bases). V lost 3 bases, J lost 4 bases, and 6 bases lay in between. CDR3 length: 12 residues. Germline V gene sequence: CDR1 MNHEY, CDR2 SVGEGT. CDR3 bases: TGTGCCAGCAGTTATGACAGCTATGGCTACACCTTC. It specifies CASSYDSYGYTF.

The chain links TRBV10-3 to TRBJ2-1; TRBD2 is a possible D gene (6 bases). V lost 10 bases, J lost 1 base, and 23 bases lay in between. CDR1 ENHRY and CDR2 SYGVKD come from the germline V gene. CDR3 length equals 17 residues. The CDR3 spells CASRASEKPLSYNEQFF. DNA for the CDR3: TGTGCCAGTAGGGCTAGCGAAAAACCACTATCCTACAATGAGCAGTTCTTC.

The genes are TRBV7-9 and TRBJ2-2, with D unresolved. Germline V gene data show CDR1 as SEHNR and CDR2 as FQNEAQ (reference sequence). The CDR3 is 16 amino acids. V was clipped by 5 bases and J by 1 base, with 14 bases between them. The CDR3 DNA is TGTGCCAGCAGCCCTCACGGAGCCGGGAACACCGGGGAGCTGTTTTTT. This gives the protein CASSPHGAGNTGELFF. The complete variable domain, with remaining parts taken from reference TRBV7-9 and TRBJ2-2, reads DTGVSQNPRHKITKRGQNVTFRCDPISEHNRLYWYRQTLGQGPEFLTYFQNEAQLEKSRLLSDRFSAERPKGSFSTLEIQRTEQGDSAMYLCASSPHGAGNTGELFFGEGSRLTVL.

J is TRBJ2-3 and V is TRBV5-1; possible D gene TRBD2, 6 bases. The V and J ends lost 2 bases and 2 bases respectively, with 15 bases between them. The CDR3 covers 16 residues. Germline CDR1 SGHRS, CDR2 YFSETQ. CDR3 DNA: TGCGCCAGCAGCTTAGAAGGTCGGGGGAACACAGATACGCAGTATTTT. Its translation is CASSLEGRGNTDTQYF.

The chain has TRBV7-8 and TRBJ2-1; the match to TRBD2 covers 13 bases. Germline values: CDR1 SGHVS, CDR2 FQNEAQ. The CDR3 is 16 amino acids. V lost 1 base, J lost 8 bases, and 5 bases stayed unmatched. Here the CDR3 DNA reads TGTGCCAGCAGCTTAGTGAGACTAGCGGGAGGTCATGAGCAGTTCTTC. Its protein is CASSLVRLAGGHEQFF.

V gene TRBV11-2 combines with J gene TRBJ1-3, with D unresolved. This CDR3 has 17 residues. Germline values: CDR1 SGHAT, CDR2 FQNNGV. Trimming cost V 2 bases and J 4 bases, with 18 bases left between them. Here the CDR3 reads CASSLYSSTVSGNTIYF. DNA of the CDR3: TGTGCCAGCAGCTTATACTCGTCAACGGTTTCGGGAAACACCATATATTTT. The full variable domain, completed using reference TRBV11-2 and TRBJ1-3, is EAGVAQSPRYKIIEKRQSVAFWCNPISGHATLYWYQQILGQGPKLLIQFQNNGVVDDSQLPKDRFSAERLKGVDSTLKIQPAKLEDSAVYLCASSLYSSTVSGNTIYFGEGSWLTVV.

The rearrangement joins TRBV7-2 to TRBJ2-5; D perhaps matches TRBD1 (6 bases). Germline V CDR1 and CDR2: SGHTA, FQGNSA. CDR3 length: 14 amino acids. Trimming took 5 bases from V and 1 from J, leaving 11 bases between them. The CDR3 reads CASSRTASQETQYF. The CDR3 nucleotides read TGTGCCAGCAGCCGGACAGCCTCCCAAGAGACCCAGTACTTC.

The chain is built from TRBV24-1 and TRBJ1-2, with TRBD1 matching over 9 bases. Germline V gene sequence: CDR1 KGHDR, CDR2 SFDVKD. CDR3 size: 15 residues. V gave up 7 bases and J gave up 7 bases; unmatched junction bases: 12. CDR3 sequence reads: CATSTPGTGNVGYTF. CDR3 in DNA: TGTGCCACCAGCACGCCGGGGACAGGGAACGTTGGCTACACCTTC.